The rows below give T cell receptor beta chains drawn from one sample of a study of cytomegalovirus exposure and HLA in healthy donors. Profiled with immunoSEQ multiplex PCR; TCRdb holds only in-frame clones, not every one. The sample shows some 62,000 clones, roughly 86% of them seen only once. The sequenced sample was PBMCs. The receptors shown here come from a man aged 18 to 29 in good health and CMV-seronegative. Each CDR3 is given with its conserved first and last residue.

CASSLEERDRGYGYTF	TRBJ1-2	TRBV11-2
CSVVAGINEKLFF	TRBJ1-4	TRBV29-1
CASSQDGRGSLEDIQYF	TRBJ2-4	TRBV4-1
CASSPSDTRGYTF	TRBJ1-2	TRBV18
CASSLVLGHQNTEAFF	TRBJ1-1	TRBV7-8
CASSPHSNQPQHF	TRBJ1-5	TRBV2
CASSAGGAIPDTQYF	TRBJ2-3	TRBV5-4
CASSPLDRQPQHF	TRBJ1-5	TRBV6-5
CASSQGLAGGLSTDTQYF	TRBJ2-3	TRBV4-2
CATGGGTETQYF	TRBJ2-5	TRBV15